Listed here are 14 T cell receptor beta chains from one sample, sequenced in a study of monozygotic twins with inflammatory bowel disease. No DNA is given; TCRdb re-called the 5' RACE reads and lists each CDR3 protein once. This sample's table has some 190,000 distinct CDR3 sequences. The sample comprised blood. The receptors were sampled from a human donor with ulcerative colitis or Crohn's disease, or a healthy co-twin of an affected twin (not recorded which).

The V and J genes are TRBV3-1 and TRBJ2-7; TCRdb calls TRBD2, which cannot be checked without DNA. Germline V lookup: CDR1 LGHDT, CDR2 YNNKEL (reference sequence). There are 14 residues in the CDR3. The chain's CDR3 is CASSSTSGSHEQYF.

The chain links TRBV7-2 to TRBJ2-5; TCRdb indicates TRBD1, and absent DNA this call remains unverified. CDR1 and CDR2 from the germline V gene are SGHTA and FQGNSA. The CDR3 length is 14 residues. CDR3: CASSYTGPRETQYF. The complete variable domain, with remaining parts taken from reference TRBV7-2 and TRBJ2-5, reads GAGVSQSPSNKVTEKGKDVELRCDPISGHTALYWYRQSLGQGLEFLIYFQGNSAPDKSGLPSDRFSAERTGGSVSTLTIQRTQQEDSAVYLCASSYTGPRETQYFGPGTRLLVL.

The chain recombines TRBV20-1 with TRBJ2-7; checking the TCRdb D call of TRBD2 is not possible without DNA. CDR3 length: 15 residues. CDR1 is DFQATT and CDR2 is SNEGSKA in the germline V gene (reference sequence). CDR3 residues: CSALHQTSANYEQYF.

CDR3 sequence reads: CSATLGGAGYEQYF. This chain uses TRBV20-1 with TRBJ2-7; TCRdb outputs TRBD2, but without DNA this stays unchecked. Germline CDR1 and CDR2: DFQATT and SNEGSKA (reference sequence). The CDR3 sequence is 14 residues long.

V gene TRBV19 combines with J gene TRBJ1-5; the D gene TCRdb calls, TRBD1, cannot be checked with no DNA. Germline CDR1 is LNHDA and CDR2 is SQIVND (reference sequence). The CDR3 spans 15 residues. The CDR3 spells CASSIGTGFNQPQHF.

The V gene is TRBV6-5, the J gene TRBJ1-3; TCRdb lists TRBD1, though no DNA is available to test this call. The germline V gene has CDR1 MNHEY and CDR2 SVGAGI. This CDR3 has 15 residues. The CDR3 here is CASSYLGQAANTIYF.

This chain connects TRBV7-9 to TRBJ2-2; without DNA, the TCRdb call of TRBD1 cannot be checked. CDR3 length: 16 amino acids. CDR1 and CDR2 (germline): SEHNR, FQNEAQ (reference sequence). CDR3 in amino acids: CASSRTGASNTGELFF.

The chain combines TRBV11-2 with TRBJ2-7. The CDR3 loop spans 14 amino acids. The V gene's germline CDR1 is SGHAT and CDR2 FQNNGV. CDR3 protein: CASSNMGPSYEQYF.

The chain combines TRBV12-3 or TRBV12-4 with TRBJ2-7; TCRdb returns TRBD1, unconfirmable since there is no DNA. This CDR3 region has 18 residues. The CDR3 reads CASSLPITGTFAPYEQYF.

The rearrangement uses TRBV6-6 and TRBJ2-3; no DNA is available, so the TRBD2 call from TCRdb remains unchecked. This CDR3 contains 13 residues. Germline values: CDR1 MNHNY, CDR2 SVGAGI (reference sequence). The CDR3 sequence is CATEATRVDTQYF.

The chain links TRBV19 to TRBJ2-1; the TCRdb D gene call, TRBD1, has no DNA to confirm it. The CDR3 totals 13 residues. Germline V gene data show CDR1 as LNHDA and CDR2 as SQIVND (reference sequence). CDR3: CASSTAGGNEQFF.

V gene TRBV3-1 combines with J gene TRBJ1-1; the TCRdb call, TRBD1, lacks DNA for checking. Per germline, CDR1 LGHDT and CDR2 YNNKEL (reference sequence). The length of the CDR3 is 14 residues. The CDR3 protein is CASSFRTGVTEAFF.

The genes are TRBV4-1 and TRBJ2-4; TCRdb gives TRBD1 as the D gene, but with no DNA this cannot be confirmed. The CDR3 loop spans 15 amino acids. Germline V gives CDR1 MGHRA, CDR2 YSYEKL. The chain's CDR3 is CASSQDNYRTDIQYF.

The gene calls are TRBV12-3 or TRBV12-4 and TRBJ2-7; without DNA, the TCRdb call of TRBD1 cannot be checked. There are 14 residues in the CDR3. CDR3 residues: CASSSSGRGDEQYF.